Described below is a single T cell receptor beta chain sequence and its context. Its target is not known. The Oncomine TCR Beta short-read assay was what sequenced the DNA obtained from cultured CD4+ T cells. TCRdb reprocessed the PCR reads via MiXCR and lists one record per CDR3 protein. The sample yields 6,500 to 7,500 distinct CDR3 sequences, 52% seen once. Treatment meaning: roughly 10-day PBMC culture with coronavirus spike peptide pools or control peptides (ViraFEST assay). The unexposed donor gave CD4+ T cells before the COVID-19 pandemic (2011-2018). The data were obtained in a study of vaccination and CD4 T cells after COVID-19. Study information: Two Hispanic individuals were among six male and four female convalescent patients.

The germline gives CDR1 MNHEY, CDR2 SVGEGT. Deletions cut 0 bases from V and 0 bases from J, with 18 bases between. The CDR3 extends over 18 amino acids. The sample consisted of CD4+ T cells from blood, cultured in vitro. The chain employs TRBV6-2 or TRBV6-3 and TRBJ2-7; D may be TRBD1 (6 bases). The receptor was derived from a human donor in good health. Here the CDR3 DNA reads TGTGCCAGCAGTTACTCGAGCAGGGGACAACTCACCTCCTACGAGCAGTACTTC. Its translation: CASSYSSRGQLTSYEQYF.